This T cell receptor beta chain stems from a study of cytomegalovirus exposure and HLA in healthy donors. Overall study results and limits: What was likely a sequencing artifact was a cluster of highly shared sequence variants. The productive fraction for most TCR beta V segments was about 90% or about 30% in an earlier analysis. In a later analysis, productive TCRs from donors in an Asian-associated ancestry cluster reportedly carried fewer N-insertions than the cohort mean. Information on immune exposure was restricted to one variable (CMV serostatus).

With regard to this clone: The target antigen is unknown.

The study ran its PCR with 60 Vbeta and 13 Jbeta primers. Assay used: immunoSEQ multiplex PCR; TCRdb lists only in-frame clones, some missing. Of about 120,000 clones listed, approximately 83% were seen once; the top ten hold roughly 3.7%. In germline, CDR1 is SGHTA, CDR2 FQGNSA. V dropped 1 base and J dropped 8; count of bases not matched to a gene: 2. The CDR3 contains 13 residues. The sequence was obtained from a woman aged 40 to 55 in good health and CMV-seropositive. The chain is built from TRBV7-2 and TRBJ2-1; 7 bases are a match to TRBD2. Sequencing was performed on PBMCs. This CDR3 is CASSLGGGDEQFF. The CDR3 nucleotides are TGTGCCAGCAGCTTAGGGGGGGGAGATGAGCAGTTCTTC.